This passage covers 8 T cell receptor beta chains from one sample sequenced in a study of graft-versus-host responses after intestinal transplantation. The assay was immunoSEQ multiplex PCR, and TCRdb's table has in-frame clones only and misses some. The repertoire holds roughly 40,000 clones, with 85% to 90% as singletons. The sample consisted of PBMCs, taken roughly 270 days after transplant. The receptors shown here come from a human patient who received an intestinal transplant, so some T cells may come from the graft donor.

About this clone: One end of the junction does not line up with germline, which may come from a read error. V is TRBV7-8 and J is TRBJ2-7, with TRBD1 matching 9 bases. The CDR3 runs 14 residues. Germline lookup yields CDR1 SGHVS and CDR2 FQNEAQ. For the CDR3, the DNA is TGTGCCAGCAGCCCTACTGTAACGGGACAGGGACCCTCCTTC. Protein sequence: CASSPTVTGQGPSF. Combining the CDR3 with reference TRBV7-8 and TRBJ2-7 gives the whole variable domain GAGVSQSPRYKVAKRGQDVALRCDPISGHVSLFWYQQALGQGPEFLTYFQNEAQLDKSGLPSDRFFAERPEGSVSTLKIQRTQQEDSAVYLCASSPTVTGQGPSFGPGTRLTVT.

The V call is TRBV19, the J call TRBJ2-1; 12 nucleotides align to TRBD2. Germline V gives CDR1 LNHDA, CDR2 SQIVND (reference sequence). With V trimmed by 5 bases and J by 4 bases, 18 bases remained unmatched. The CDR3 loop spans 20 amino acids. CDR3 coding DNA: TGTGCCAGTAGTCAACCCCCCCCAATTACTAGCGGGGGGCGGTACAATGAGCAGTTCTTC. Translated: CASSQPPPITSGGRYNEQFF.

The gene calls are TRBV5-1 and TRBJ1-1, with no clear D. Germline V lookup: CDR1 SGHRS, CDR2 YFSETQ. The CDR3 spans 15 residues. Trimming pared 0 bases from V and 0 bases from J, leaving 9 bases between. The CDR3 sequence: CASSLAGRMNTEAFF. The CDR3 DNA reads TGCGCCAGCAGCTTGGCAGGCAGGATGAACACTGAAGCTTTCTTT. The entire variable domain, with the rest obtained from reference TRBV5-1 and TRBJ1-1, is as follows: KAGVTQTPRYLIKTRGQQVTLSCSPISGHRSVSWYQQTPGQGLQFLFEYFSETQRNKGNFPGRFSGRQFSNSRSEMNVSTLELGDSALYLCASSLAGRMNTEAFFGQGTRLTVV.

V usage is TRBV10-3 and J usage is TRBJ2-1; D may correspond to TRBD1 or TRBD2 (5 bases each). This CDR3 contains 17 residues. Germline CDR1 reads ENHRY; CDR2 reads SYGVKD. V was pared by 0 bases and J by 7 bases, with 19 bases between. This CDR3 reads CAISESGVDAGRNEQFF. The CDR3 DNA is TGTGCCATCAGTGAGTCGGGGGTGGATGCAGGGCGGAATGAGCAGTTCTTC.

This chain uses TRBV21-1 with TRBJ2-7; the tabulated D call, TRBD1, remains unverified against the DNA. TRBV21-1 is a recognized pseudogene. The CDR3 loop spans 16 amino acids. Here the CDR3 DNA reads TGTGCCAGCAGCAAAGGGTGGGACAGGGAGGAGCACGAGCAGTACTTC. Translating it yields CASSKGWDREEHEQYF.

This clone was counted once. The chain has TRBV5-4 and TRBJ1-1; D is unclear. The CDR3 runs 14 residues. Trimming stripped 0 bases from V and 4 bases from J, with 10 bases between. Germline V lookup: CDR1 SGHNT, CDR2 YYREEE (reference sequence). CDR3: CASSLELRGTEAFF. Here the CDR3 DNA reads TGTGCCAGCAGCTTGGAGCTCCGAGGCACTGAAGCTTTCTTT.

The CDR3 loop reads CASSMRAGGSTDTQYF. CDR3 DNA sequence: TGTGCCAGTAGTATGAGAGCGGGGGGAAGCACAGATACGCAGTATTTT. The chain employs TRBV19 and TRBJ2-3, with TRBD2 matching 9 bases. The germline gives CDR1 LNHDA, CDR2 SQIVND (reference sequence). The CDR3 spans 16 residues. J gave up 0 bases and V 3 bases, and 4 bases lay outside the gene matches.

The chain has TRBV7-9 and TRBJ1-1; 7 nucleotides match TRBD1. The germline V gene encodes CDR1 SEHNR and CDR2 FQNEAQ (reference sequence). The V and J ends lost 8 bases and 1 base, in that order; junction bases with no gene match: 4. The CDR3 sequence is 13 residues long. The chain's CDR3 is CASQGEGNTEAFF. In DNA form, the CDR3 reads TGTGCCAGCCAGGGGGAGGGGAACACTGAAGCTTTCTTT.